A single sample gave rise to the 5 T cell receptor beta chains below, sequenced in a study of T cells in women clearing cervical HPV infection. Repertoires were generated with immunoSEQ multiplex PCR, while TCRdb's copy carries only in-frame clones and drops some. The table for this sample gives 36,000 or so clones. The sequencing input was blood buffy coat. These receptors all come from a woman between 18 and 70 years old with a cervical HPV16 infection that either progressed to CIN3+ or cleared (not recorded which).

In the case of this clone: The sequence runs out 3 residues before the end of the CDR3; the remainder is reconstructed from the germline J gene. This sequence joins TRBV7-9 and TRBJ2-2, with D uncertain. The V gene's germline CDR1 is SEHNR and CDR2 FQNEAQ (reference sequence). CDR3 length: 12 residues. Trimming removed 5 bases at V and 6 bases at J, with 7 bases between. CDR3 in amino acids: CASSPSPGELFF. CDR3 DNA (partial): TGTGCCAGCAGCCCCTCCCCCGGGGAG.

Points on this clone: The read ends 3 residues early relative to the CDR3; the germline J gene fills the gap. V and J are TRBV20-1 and TRBJ2-2; possible D gene TRBD2, 6 bases. The CDR3 is made up of 15 amino acids. Trimming removed 4 bases from V and 3 bases from J, with 15 bases in between. Germline V gene sequence: CDR1 DFQATT, CDR2 SNEGSKA (reference sequence). The DNA read from the CDR3 is TGCAGTGCTACGCGAACGGGACTCTACACCGGGGAG. It is translated as CSATRTGLYTGE. The full CDR3 protein is CSATRTGLYTGELFF.

A note on this clone: The read falls 3 residues short of the CDR3 end, and the missing part is taken from the germline J gene. This rearrangement joins TRBV2 to TRBJ1-2; 9 bases are shared with TRBD1. Germline CDR1 is SNHLY and CDR2 is FYNNEI. This CDR3 has 14 residues. The CDR3 loop is CASAGQGRTISYTF. The sequenced part of the CDR3 DNA is TGTGCCAGCGCGGGACAGGGACGTACTATTAGC.

Notes on this clone: The CDR3 extends 3 residues past the end of the read, so its final part is completed from the germline J gene. This chain uses TRBV3-1 (or the pseudogene TRBV3-2) with TRBJ1-2, with D possibly matching TRBD1 (5 bases). The CDR3 sequence is 16 residues long. Germline V gene data show CDR1 as LGHDT and CDR2 as YNNKEL (reference sequence). The CDR3 here is CASSQEGLGGFSGYTF. The CDR3 bases that were read are TGTGCCAGCAGCCAAGAGGGGTTGGGGGGTTTCAGCGGC.

Notes on this clone: The CDR3 end falls 3 residues outside the read, so it is completed with the germline J gene. V usage is TRBV18 and J usage is TRBJ2-3; 8 positions agree with TRBD2. Per germline, CDR1 KGHSH and CDR2 LQKENI. The CDR3 length is 15 residues. Germline trimming cut 2 bases from V and 3 bases from J; bases unmatched to any gene: 4. Partial CDR3 DNA: TGTGCCAGCTCACCAATTAGCGGGGTGACAGATACG. Protein product: CASSPISGVTDT. The CDR3 in full is CASSPISGVTDTQYF.